This T cell receptor (beta chain) comes out of a study of T cell changes during pregnancy in multiple sclerosis. Germline values: CDR1 MNHEY, CDR2 SMNVEV (reference sequence). CDR3 length equals 14 residues. The V gene lost 6 bases and the J gene lost 11 bases, with 22 bases spanning the gap. The data were produced by immunoSEQ multiplex PCR, yet TCRdb's version contains in-frame clones alone and is incomplete. In the table there are about 100,000 clones, approximately 90% of which are singletons. The clonotype comes from a female donor in good health, enrolled as a control in a pregnancy study. V gene TRBV27 combines with J gene TRBJ1-1, with TRBD1 as a possible D gene (5 bases). The material was peripheral blood, obtained in the second trimester of pregnancy. Here the CDR3 reads CASSNIGGGTGAFF. The CDR3 nucleotides are TGTGCCAGCAGCAATATCGGGGGGGGAACCGGGGCTTTCTTT.